This TCR beta chain appears in the sequencing data of a study of blood T cell repertoires in COVID-19. About the study: Samples of COVID-19 (acute and convalescent) were obtained from the United States, Italy and Spain.

The V end lost 0 bases, the J end lost 1 base, and 10 bases lay between the germline ends. The V gene's germline CDR1 is SGHDN and CDR2 FVKESK. The CDR3 is 16 residues long. In the authors' methods: Amplification of reference gene primers provided the estimated nucleated cell counts. Profiling relied on immunoSEQ multiplex PCR, and the TCRdb table lists in-frame clones only, not all of them. The DNA was the basis for D and trimming; V, J and clone size are from that table. The sample lists approximately 390,000 clones; 87% were seen once. Patients from Seattle were sampled longitudinally, starting during active infection.

The sequenced material came from peripheral blood. The chain carries TRBV14 and TRBJ2-1; D is undetermined. The clonotype was recovered from a woman aged 55-70 years with COVID-19, enrolled during active disease. In nucleotides, the CDR3 is TGTGCCAGCAGCCAAGACACCGTACTTTCCTACAATGAGCAGTTCTTC. Its translation: CASSQDTVLSYNEQFF.